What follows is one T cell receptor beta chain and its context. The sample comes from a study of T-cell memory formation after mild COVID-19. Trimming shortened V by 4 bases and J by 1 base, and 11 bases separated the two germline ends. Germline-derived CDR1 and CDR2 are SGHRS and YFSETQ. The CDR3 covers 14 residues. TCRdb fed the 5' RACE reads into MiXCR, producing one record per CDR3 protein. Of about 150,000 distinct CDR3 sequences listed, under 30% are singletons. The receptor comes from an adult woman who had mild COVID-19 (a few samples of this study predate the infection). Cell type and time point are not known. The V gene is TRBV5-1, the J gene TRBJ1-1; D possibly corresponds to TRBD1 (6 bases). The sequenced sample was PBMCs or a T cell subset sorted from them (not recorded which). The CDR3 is CASSPGVSNTEAFF. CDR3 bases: TGCGCCAGCAGCCCAGGGGTCTCGAACACTGAAGCTTTCTTT.